This T cell receptor beta chain emerged from a study of T cell responses to AZD1222 COVID-19 vaccine. Study-wide results and caveats: Most donors were white British, females outnumbered males, and clonal diversity was possibly underestimated. Vaccine-associated CD4 TCRs ranged over spike, dominating at 160-218 and 743-854. Nearly half of the spike-specific TCRs reportedly recognize variant regions that carry no mutations. Repertoires were obtained solely post-peak T cell response.

Data came from immunoSEQ multiplex PCR; TCRdb stores just in-frame clones and leaves some out. Here the sample spans under 80,000 clones, around 80% being singletons. Only a few counts were recorded for this clone. Antigen: not known. This CDR3 is built from 13 residues. Germline CDR1 SGHTA, CDR2 FQGTGA. Trimming removed 6 bases at V and 7 bases at J, with 15 bases between. The source material was peripheral blood, sampled 28 days after the second AZD1222 dose. The sequence was obtained from an adult who received the AZD1222 COVID-19 vaccine. This chain joins TRBV7-3 and TRBJ1-2; no reliable D call. CDR3 residues: CASRADPSAGYTF. CDR3 nucleotides: TGTGCCAGCAGAGCGGACCCCTCCGCTGGCTACACCTTC.